These T cell receptor beta chains were read from a single sample in a study of blood T cell repertoires in COVID-19. Here immunoSEQ multiplex PCR was the method, and the copy in TCRdb shows in-frame clones only, minus some. The table includes 120,000 or so clones, approximately 79% detected once. The sample comprised peripheral blood. The receptors derive from a woman of 80 years or more with active or convalescent COVID-19. The CDR3 runs from the conserved cysteine through the conserved F or W. A D gene is named only where the DNA matches it firmly.

D gene	V gene	J gene	CDR3 protein
NA	TRBV30	TRBJ1-4	CAWMLEQGHEKLFF
TRBD2	TRBV4-2	TRBJ2-1	CASSPHTSGRYRSYNEQFF
NA	TRBV18	TRBJ2-1	CASSPRGAGYNEQFF
NA	TRBV10-3	TRBJ1-1	CAIRETGGEAFF
TRBD1	TRBV18	TRBJ1-5	CASSPRDSLSNQPQHF
TRBD2	TRBV29-1	TRBJ2-1	CSAPTSGGYNEQFF
NA	TRBV28	TRBJ1-5	CASSETPRGGNQPQHF
TRBD2	TRBV20-1	TRBJ2-1	CSASPRLALYGEQFF
TRBD2	TRBV15	TRBJ2-3	CATSRTSGRNTDTQYF
NA	TRBV19	TRBJ2-5	CASSAGVGFETQYF
NA	TRBV7-3	TRBJ1-6	CASSPQGTNSPLHF
TRBD2	TRBV29-1	TRBJ2-1	CSVNKRLSGTSLYNEQFF
NA	TRBV27	TRBJ2-7	CASSPMSYPYEQYF
TRBD2	TRBV2	TRBJ2-7	CASRLAGHYEQYF
TRBD2	TRBV14	TRBJ2-1	CASSQDEYSGRDEQFF
TRBD2	TRBV11-2	TRBJ2-5	CASSWGLASTRNQETQYF
TRBD1	TRBV19	TRBJ1-5	CASSPGQGANQPQHF
NA	TRBV18	TRBJ1-5	CASSPVGSGVQPQHF
NA	TRBV28	TRBJ1-4	CASSLLTGLSGEKLFF
NA	TRBV18	TRBJ2-7	CASSPPILPREQYF
NA	TRBV15	TRBJ2-3	CATSRGGSTDTQYF
TRBD2	TRBV7-9	TRBJ2-5	CASSLMAGEETQYF
TRBD2	TRBV27	TRBJ2-1	CASSLLAGVVNEQFF
NA	TRBV23-1	TRBJ1-1	CASSQPGAQGWYDTEAFF
TRBD2	TRBV15	TRBJ2-7	CATTIGLAGSQQYF
TRBD2	TRBV3-1/TRBV3-2	TRBJ2-7	CASSQVGLAGAQQYF
TRBD1	TRBV10-3	TRBJ1-1	CAITRQGMNTEAFF
TRBD1	TRBV15	TRBJ2-7	CATSSLDRGAYEQYF
TRBD2	TRBV13	TRBJ2-7	CASSLLAGGTYEQYF
NA	TRBV5-1	TRBJ1-1	CASSVQGTAEAFF
NA	TRBV19	TRBJ2-6	CASSITSVSGANVLTF
NA	TRBV19	TRBJ2-3	CASSPWRGATDTQYF
NA	TRBV5-1	TRBJ2-1	CASSLAASDNEQFF
NA	TRBV29-1	TRBJ2-1	CSVEFADSGTYNEQFF
TRBD2	TRBV15	TRBJ2-7	CATSQSRAGGMNEQYF
NA	TRBV27	TRBJ2-7	CASSRQGFSYEQYF
NA	TRBV11-2	TRBJ1-2	CASSIKGWTEPNYGYTF
TRBD2	TRBV7-9	TRBJ2-3	CASSFASGRAAWGDTQYF
TRBD1	TRBV5-1	TRBJ2-7	CASTDHRGSYEQYF